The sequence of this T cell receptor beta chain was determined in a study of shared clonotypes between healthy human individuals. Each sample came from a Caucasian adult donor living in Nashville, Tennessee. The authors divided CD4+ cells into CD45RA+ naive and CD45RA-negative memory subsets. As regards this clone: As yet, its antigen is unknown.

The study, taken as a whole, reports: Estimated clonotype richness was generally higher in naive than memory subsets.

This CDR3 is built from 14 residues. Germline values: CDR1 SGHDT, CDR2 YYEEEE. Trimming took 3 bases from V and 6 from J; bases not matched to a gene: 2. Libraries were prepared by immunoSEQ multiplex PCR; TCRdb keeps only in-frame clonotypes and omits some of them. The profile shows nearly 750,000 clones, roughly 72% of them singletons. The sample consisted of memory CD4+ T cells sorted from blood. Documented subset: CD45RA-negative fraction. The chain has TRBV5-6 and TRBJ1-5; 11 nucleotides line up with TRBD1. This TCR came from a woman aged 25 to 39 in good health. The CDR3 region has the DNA TGTGCCAGCAGCTATGGGACAGGGGGTCAGCCCCAGCATTTT. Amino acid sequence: CASSYGTGGQPQHF.